These 13 T cell receptor beta chains share one sample of origin, sequenced in a study of OX40 agonist ivuxolimab in advanced cancers. Some clones are missing from TCRdb's copy, which holds only in-frame ones; the method was immunoSEQ multiplex PCR. This sample has roughly 49,000 clones, with around 81% found just once. The material sequenced was CD4+ or CD8+ T cells sorted from blood, taken in a trial of the OX40 agonist ivuxolimab. The receptors originated from an adult with an advanced solid tumor such as melanoma, head and neck, liver or kidney cancer.

This clone was found a few times. The CDR3 DNA is TGTGCCAGCAGCCTTCTTCAAGTCCAAAGCTCCTACAATGAGCAGTTCTTC. Translated: CASSLLQVQSSYNEQFF. The chain is built from TRBV5-6 and TRBJ2-1; D not resolved. The CDR3 spans 17 residues. Trimming took off 4 bases at V and 0 bases at J, with 17 bases between the two ends. The germline V gene encodes CDR1 SGHDT and CDR2 YYEEEE.

The rearrangement links TRBV5-4 to TRBJ2-3, with 9 nucleotides matching TRBD2. V lost 0 bases and J lost 12; bases outside the gene matches: 2. CDR1 is SGHNT, CDR2 YYREEE, per germline (reference sequence). The CDR3 consists of 12 residues. CDR3: CASSLGGLAQYF. In DNA, the CDR3 is TGTGCCAGCAGCTTGGGGGGACTAGCCCAGTATTTT. Combining the CDR3 with reference TRBV5-4 and TRBJ2-3 gives the whole variable domain ETGVTQSPTHLIKTRGQQVTLRCSSQSGHNTVSWYQQALGQGPQFIFQYYREEENGRGNFPPRFSGLQFPNYSSELNVNALELDDSALYLCASSLGGLAQYFGPGTRLTVL.

The V call is TRBV7-9, the J call TRBJ1-4, with D unclear. Deletions cut 7 bases from V and 8 bases from J, with 14 bases between. The V gene's germline CDR1 is SEHNR and CDR2 FQNEAQ (reference sequence). The CDR3 runs 13 residues. The chain's CDR3 is CASTPLGSEKLFF. CDR3 coding DNA: TGTGCCAGCACCCCGTTGGGAAGCGAAAAACTGTTTTTT.

The chain couples TRBV6-1 to TRBJ2-5; 9 bases map to TRBD2. Trimming cost V 1 base and J 1 base; bases outside gene matches: 4. CDR1 and CDR2 from the germline V gene are MNHNS and SASEGT. The CDR3 extends over 16 amino acids. CDR3 in DNA: TGTGCCAGCAGTGAAGTAAGGCGGGGGGGCCAAGAGACCCAGTACTTC. This translates into CASSEVRRGGQETQYF.

This sequence joins TRBV7-2 and TRBJ1-1; 7 nucleotides agree with TRBD1. The CDR3 is 13 residues long. Per germline, CDR1 SGHTA and CDR2 FQGNSA. V lost 5 bases and J lost 11; bases outside the gene matches: 11. As DNA, the CDR3 is TGTGCCAGCAGCCCCCCCTCGGGACAGAGGGCTTTCTTT. Translating gives CASSPPSGQRAFF.

This chain joins TRBV7-2 and TRBJ1-6; no clear D. The CDR3 consists of 12 residues. The germline gives CDR1 SGHTA, CDR2 FQGNSA. V lost 2 bases to trimming and J lost 7 bases, with 3 bases between them. The CDR3 loop reads CASSLRNSPLHF. Here the CDR3 DNA reads TGTGCCAGCAGCTTACGGAATTCACCCCTCCACTTT.

This clone was observed once. V is TRBV9 and J is TRBJ2-7; 12 bases fit TRBD2. V dropped 0 bases and J dropped 3; count of bases not matched to a gene: 7. CDR1 SGDLS and CDR2 YYNGEE come from the germline V gene. The CDR3 extends over 17 amino acids. The CDR3 nucleotides read TGTGCCAGCAGCGTAGGGGTCCGGACTAGCGGGGACTACGAGCAGTACTTC. As protein: CASSVGVRTSGDYEQYF.

The V and J genes are TRBV5-1 and TRBJ2-2; 11 positions match TRBD2. In germline, CDR1 is SGHRS, CDR2 YFSETQ. This CDR3 contains 17 residues. V lost 4 bases to trimming and J lost 0 bases; unmatched junction nucleotides: 5. DNA of the CDR3: TGCGCCAGCAGCCCACTAGCGGGGGCGACGAACACCGGGGAGCTGTTTTTT. As protein: CASSPLAGATNTGELFF. The full variable domain, rest sourced from reference TRBV5-1 and TRBJ2-2, is KAGVTQTPRYLIKTRGQQVTLSCSPISGHRSVSWYQQTPGQGLQFLFEYFSETQRNKGNFPGRFSGRQFSNSRSEMNVSTLELGDSALYLCASSPLAGATNTGELFFGEGSRLTVL.

CDR3 nucleotide sequence: TGTGCCAGCAGCCAAATAGAACGCGAGCAGTACTTC. Its protein product is CASSQIEREQYF. The chain is built from TRBV14 and TRBJ2-7; D not resolved. CDR3 size: 12 residues. V lost 2 bases, J lost 6 bases, and 8 bases lay in between. Germline V gene lookup returns CDR1 SGHDN and CDR2 FVKESK.

V is TRBV7-9 and J is TRBJ2-1, with 8 positions matching TRBD2. Per germline, CDR1 SEHNR and CDR2 FQNEAQ (reference sequence). This CDR3 contains 16 residues. The trim removed 5 bases at V and 4 bases at J, leaving 10 bases unmatched. CDR3 sequence reads: CASSQRGGNWYNEQFF. Written as DNA, the CDR3 is TGTGCCAGCAGCCAACGCGGGGGGAATTGGTACAATGAGCAGTTCTTC.

The CDR3 is CASSRTSYGYTF. Here the CDR3 DNA reads TGTGCCAGCAGTCGGACGTCCTATGGCTACACCTTC. This sequence joins TRBV6-1 and TRBJ1-2; D gene uncertain. This CDR3 spans 12 amino acids. V lost 5 bases, J lost 4 bases, and 8 bases lay in between. Germline loops: CDR1 MNHNS, CDR2 SASEGT.

This clone appeared once. The rearrangement uses TRBV6-1 and TRBJ2-3; TRBD2 matches 14 bases. V lost 6 bases, J lost 4 bases, and 3 bases stayed unmatched. The CDR3 runs to 15 residues. Germline values: CDR1 MNHNS, CDR2 SASEGT. The CDR3 spells CASSPGLAGADTQYF. CDR3 sequence (DNA): TGTGCCAGCAGCCCGGGACTAGCGGGGGCAGATACGCAGTATTTT.

This clone was detected once. The chain couples TRBV11-2 to TRBJ2-5; 10 nucleotides align to TRBD1. Germline assignment: CDR1 SGHAT and CDR2 FQNNGV. This CDR3 contains 15 residues. The junction had 3 bases not matched to a gene; V was cut back by 3 bases and J by 2 bases. For the CDR3, the DNA is TGTGCCAGCAGCTTGGGGGACAGGGGACAAGAGACCCAGTACTTC. Protein product: CASSLGDRGQETQYF.